The 15 T cell receptor beta chains in this list originate from one sample, sequenced in a study of blood T cell repertoires in COVID-19. Sequencing was performed with immunoSEQ multiplex PCR; in TCRdb, only in-frame clones are kept and a portion is missing. The sample holds roughly 150,000 clones, roughly nine tenths seen once. Sequencing used peripheral blood. The origin of the receptors is a woman in her seventies with acute or convalescent COVID-19.

The V gene is TRBV28, the J gene TRBJ2-7; D uncertain. V lost 4 bases and J lost 5, with 21 bases in between. Germline V CDR1 and CDR2: MDHEN, SYDVKM. This CDR3 is 16 amino acids long. CDR3 region: CASSSPSAVFRNEQYF. In DNA form, the CDR3 reads TGTGCCAGCAGTTCCCCATCGGCGGTCTTTCGGAACGAGCAGTACTTC.

The V and J genes are TRBV4-1 and TRBJ1-4, with D possibly matching TRBD1 (5 bases). This CDR3 spans 17 amino acids. With 4 bases removed from V and 0 bases from J, the gap between germline ends came to 15 bases. Germline CDR1 and CDR2: MGHRA and YSYEKL. The CDR3 spells CASSRRLQAATNEKLFF. CDR3 coding DNA: TGCGCCAGCAGCCGGAGATTACAGGCGGCAACTAATGAAAAACTGTTTTTT.

The chain joins TRBV19 to TRBJ1-4; weak D call: TRBD1 (6 bases). This CDR3 contains 14 residues. Germline values: CDR1 LNHDA, CDR2 SQIVND (reference sequence). Trimming took off 7 bases at V and 6 bases at J, with 15 bases between the two ends. The CDR3 loop reads CASTPRGGDEKLFF. The CDR3 region has the DNA TGTGCCAGTACCCCTAGGGGGGGCGATGAAAAACTGTTTTTT.

Only one count was recorded for this clone. The CDR3 sequence: CASQTSGTSYNEQFF. In DNA form, the CDR3 reads TGCGCCAGCCAGACTAGCGGGACGTCCTACAATGAGCAGTTCTTC. The J gene is TRBJ2-1, the V gene TRBV5-1; 11 nucleotides line up with TRBD2. Germline V lookup: CDR1 SGHRS, CDR2 YFSETQ. Germline trimming cut 7 bases from V and 1 base from J; bases unmatched to any gene: 4. CDR3 length: 15 amino acids.

This rearrangement joins TRBV5-4 to TRBJ2-2; 10 bases are a match to TRBD2. This CDR3 spans 16 amino acids. Germline V gives CDR1 SGHNT, CDR2 YYREEE (reference sequence). After removal of 0 bases from V and 7 bases from J, the junction contained 6 bases not matched to a gene. The DNA of the CDR3 is TGTGCCAGCAGCTTGGTTTCTAGCGGGGGAGGCGGGGAGCTGTTTTTT. Translating it yields CASSLVSSGGGGELFF.

The V call is TRBV4-3, the J call TRBJ1-6; D is unresolved. Germline CDR1 is LGHNA and CDR2 is YSLEER. The CDR3 consists of 15 residues. V was cut by 0 bases and J by 6 bases, with 9 bases left in between. CDR3 nucleotides: TGCGCCAGCAGCCAAGATCATCGTAGTAATTCACCCCTCCACTTT. As protein: CASSQDHRSNSPLHF.

This clone was counted between two and nine times. V and J are TRBV30 and TRBJ2-7; D is undetermined. The V and J ends lost 1 base and 5 bases respectively, with 9 bases between them. There are 12 residues in the CDR3. Germline V lookup: CDR1 GTSNPN, CDR2 SVGIG (reference sequence). The CDR3 DNA is TGTGCCTGGAGTGGCATCCAGGACGAGCAGTACTTC. Its protein is CAWSGIQDEQYF. Looking up the rest from reference TRBV30 and TRBJ2-7 gives the full variable domain: SQTIHQWPATLVQPVGSPLSLECTVEGTSNPNLYWYRQAAGRGLQLLFYSVGIGQISSEVPQNLSASRPQDRQFILSSKKLLLSDSGFYLCAWSGIQDEQYFGPGTRLTVT.

Only one count was recorded for this clone. The chain has TRBV10-3 and TRBJ1-1, with 7 nucleotides matching TRBD1. V was clipped by 6 bases and J by 0 bases; unmatched bases: 4. CDR3 length: 14 residues. The germline gives CDR1 ENHRY, CDR2 SYGVKD. The CDR3 reads CAISMGQLNTEAFF. The CDR3, as DNA: TGTGCCATCAGCATGGGACAGCTGAACACTGAAGCTTTCTTT.

The V and J genes are TRBV5-1 and TRBJ1-2; 8 nucleotides line up with TRBD1. V gave up 4 bases and J gave up 1 base; unmatched junction bases: 6. The CDR3 is made up of 15 amino acids. Germline V gene data show CDR1 as SGHRS and CDR2 as YFSETQ. The CDR3 spells CASSPWTGSNYGYTF. CDR3 nucleotide sequence: TGCGCCAGCAGCCCGTGGACAGGGAGTAACTATGGCTACACCTTC.

The genes are TRBV19 and TRBJ2-2; 9 bases align to TRBD1. Germline V gives CDR1 LNHDA, CDR2 SQIVND (reference sequence). This CDR3 is 15 amino acids long. The J segment lost 6 bases and the V segment lost 6 bases, leaving 8 bases of the junction unmatched. CDR3 coding DNA: TGTGCCAGTAGCCTCACCCGACAGGGGGCCGGGGAGCTGTTTTTT. Translating it yields CASSLTRQGAGELFF.

V gene TRBV18 combines with J gene TRBJ2-1; 7 bases are shared with TRBD1. The V gene's germline CDR1 is KGHSH and CDR2 LQKENI. The CDR3 is made up of 12 amino acids. The V segment lost 4 bases and the J segment 8 bases; nucleotides outside the gene matches: 2. The CDR3 spells CASSQGTDEQFF. The CDR3, as DNA: TGTGCCAGCTCACAAGGGACAGATGAGCAGTTCTTC.

CDR3 sequence (DNA): TGTGCCAGCAGCTTAAGAGACAGGGCGTTCGCTGAAGCTTTCTTT. This encodes CASSLRDRAFAEAFF. V gene TRBV13 combines with J gene TRBJ1-1; 7 nucleotides agree with TRBD1. Germline trimming cut 2 bases from V and 6 bases from J; bases unmatched to any gene: 9. CDR3 size: 15 residues. Germline-derived CDR1 and CDR2 are PRHDT and FYEKMQ (reference sequence).

The CDR3 bases are TGCGCCAGCAGCATACCGGTGACCGGGGAGCTGTTTTTT. It specifies CASSIPVTGELFF. The V gene is TRBV5-1, the J gene TRBJ2-2; D is unresolved. The CDR3 covers 13 residues. CDR1 is SGHRS, CDR2 YFSETQ, per germline. Trimming removed 4 bases from V and 5 bases from J, with 9 bases in between.

The chain has TRBV5-1 and TRBJ2-1; 7 bases are shared with TRBD1. Germline V gene lookup returns CDR1 SGHRS and CDR2 YFSETQ. CDR3 length equals 14 residues. V lost 3 bases and J lost 4; bases outside the gene matches: 4. CDR3 nucleotide sequence: TGCGCCAGCAGCTCAGGGGACAGTTACAATGAGCAGTTCTTC. Its translation is CASSSGDSYNEQFF.

The chain couples TRBV5-1 to TRBJ2-3; 10 bases align to TRBD2. V shed 4 bases and J 2 bases; nucleotides not matched to a gene: 10. The CDR3 length is 17 residues. The germline CDR1 and CDR2 sequences are SGHRS and YFSETQ. The CDR3 nucleotides read TGCGCCAGCAGCGCAGCCTTAGCGGGGGGTACCACAGATACGCAGTATTTT. Translated, it gives CASSAALAGGTTDTQYF.